The entry that follows covers one T cell receptor beta chain sequence. Its antigen is still unknown. All of the donors resided in Nashville, Tennessee, and each was a Caucasian adult. Produced via immunoSEQ multiplex PCR; TCRdb's table is partial and in-frame only. The data show about 1.4 million clones, with roughly 96% seen just once and about 1.2% held by the top ten. The data are from a study of shared clonotypes between healthy human individuals. Study-wide results and limits: A few donors showed sharing of around 5% of naive CD4 clonotypes. Relative to clonotypes present in all four donors, those not shared had lower generation probabilities.

V lost 5 bases, J lost 1 base, and 8 bases stayed unmatched. The germline V gene encodes CDR1 MNHEY and CDR2 SMNVEV (reference sequence). The CDR3 runs to 16 residues. Sequencing was done on a sample of naive CD4+ T cells sorted from blood. Subset defined: CD45RA+ positively selected. The sequence was collected from a man between 25 and 39 years old in good health. The chain links TRBV27 to TRBJ1-3, with 7 bases that match TRBD1. The CDR3 is CASSATGVVSGNTIYF. CDR3 DNA sequence: TGTGCCAGCAGTGCCACAGGGGTTGTATCTGGAAACACCATATATTTT.